The 3 T cell receptor beta chains listed next were all sequenced from one sample in a study of T cells in Graves' hyperthyroidism and ophthalmopathy. Using RNA transcripts as the source, TCR beta CDR3 regions were amplified. In the first-round RT-PCR of the TCR CDR3, the HTBI primer set was used. TCRdb called the multiplex PCR reads again in MiXCR, with one record for every CDR3 protein. This table holds over 550,000 distinct CDR3 sequences, 15% to 20% found once. The material sequenced was blood. These receptors originate from a woman aged 18 to 35 with Graves' hyperthyroidism.

This clonotype has a handful of counts. V gene TRBV12-3 or TRBV12-4 combines with J gene TRBJ1-6, with D possibly matching TRBD1 (6 bases). Trimming left V 3 bases short and J 8 bases short, with 14 bases between. The CDR3 consists of 15 residues. The CDR3 is CASSLTGQGHSPLHF. CDR3 sequence (DNA): TGTGCCAGCAGTTTGACTGGGCAGGGGCATTCACCCCTCCACTTT.

The chain recombines TRBV20-1 with TRBJ1-1; D is unresolved. Germline CDR1 is DFQATT and CDR2 is SNEGSKA (reference sequence). The CDR3 spans 12 residues. V was pared by 2 bases and J by 1 base, with 5 bases between. For the CDR3, the DNA is TGCAGTGCTAGACAGGCGAACACTGAAGCTTTCTTT. Protein sequence: CSARQANTEAFF.

In its sample, this clonotype was seen many times. This chain links TRBV2 with TRBJ2-3; 8 nucleotides align to TRBD2. V was clipped by 3 bases and J by 0 bases; unmatched bases: 2. CDR3 length: 15 residues. Germline V gene sequence: CDR1 SNHLY, CDR2 FYNNEI. This CDR3 is CASSESSGSTDTQYF. The CDR3 DNA is TGTGCCAGCAGTGAGTCTAGCGGGAGCACAGATACGCAGTATTTT.